This T cell receptor beta chain emerged from a study of lymphopenia after photon versus proton radiotherapy (dated by TCRdb to the late 2010s). Regarding the research as a whole: The study compared the immunological effects of photon versus proton radiation therapy in patients with gastrointestinal tumors who developed high-grade lymphopenia. The 15 to 20 patients in the cohort had gastrointestinal tumors, were treated with either photon or proton therapy, and subsequently developed lymphopenia. The study aimed to characterize how the two radiation modalities differ in their impact on the immune system.

Libraries were constructed by the immunoSEQ multiplex PCR assay. Alongside multiparametric flow cytometry, deep sequencing of rearranged TCR beta loci was used to profile the T cell repertoires. TCRdb obtained this table from immuneACCESS and retained in-frame rearrangements with V and J assigned. These tables miss some clones; where compared with another copy, unresolved V genes account for less than half of the shortfall, and the remainder is unexplained. The sample profile shows some 27,000 clones; around nine tenths of them were found once. The ten largest clones capture roughly 44% of the sample. Results the study describes overall, beyond this receptor: During treatment, patients who received proton therapy stayed relatively stable, whereas patients who received photon therapy lost naive T cells and TCR diversity and gained effector/memory populations. After the lymphocyte count nadir, oligoclonal expansion, especially of CD8+ Temra cells, was observed in photon-treated repertoires, and the drop in diversity was driven by this expansion. The authors looked at the survival association only in patients who died, and they framed better survival with proton therapy as a possibility rather than a demonstrated result. Among patients across the cohort who died, overall survival time showed an inverse correlation with a larger post-nadir drop in TCR diversity.

With regard to this clone: Its antigen has not been determined. No quality values exist for individual bases; no much larger clone is one base distant.

Trimming removed 6 bases from V and 3 bases from J; the gene matches leave 8 bases unexplained. Measured from the cysteine to the phenylalanine, the CDR3 is 16 residues long. CDR3 DNA is the only sequence kept; it has 48 bases, read in frame from the first base. From the germline V gene (reference sequence), CDR1 is PRHDT and CDR2 is FYEKMQ. The receptor comes from a woman aged 55-75 years with cholangiocarcinoma. Some clones in this sample may be carry-over from other donors' samples. Specimen: peripheral blood, collected from a patient treated with proton-based radiotherapy. Rearrangement joined TRBV13 to TRBJ2-1; 10 bases in the junction line up with TRBD2. The DNA sequence is as follows: TGTGCCAGCAGGCAGCGGGAGGGCCGTAACTACAATGAGCAGTTCTTC. Its coded protein is CASRQREGRNYNEQFF.